This T cell receptor (beta chain) was found in a study of cytomegalovirus exposure and HLA in healthy donors. PCR employed 60 Vbeta and 13 Jbeta primers. Using immunoSEQ multiplex PCR, the repertoire was profiled, and TCRdb retains in-frame clones only, with some absent. The sample has 150,000 to 200,000 clones, around 78% seen once. Trimming cost V 8 bases and J 9 bases, with 11 bases left between them. CDR1 is MNHNS and CDR2 is SASEGT in the germline V gene. The CDR3 totals 11 residues. The rearrangement joins TRBV6-1 to TRBJ2-1, with D unclear. The receptor was isolated from a middle-aged woman in good health and CMV-seronegative. The sample consisted of PBMCs. The CDR3 coding sequence is TGTGCCAGCCTTGGAGTATTTGAGCAGTTCTTC. This codes for CASLGVFEQFF.